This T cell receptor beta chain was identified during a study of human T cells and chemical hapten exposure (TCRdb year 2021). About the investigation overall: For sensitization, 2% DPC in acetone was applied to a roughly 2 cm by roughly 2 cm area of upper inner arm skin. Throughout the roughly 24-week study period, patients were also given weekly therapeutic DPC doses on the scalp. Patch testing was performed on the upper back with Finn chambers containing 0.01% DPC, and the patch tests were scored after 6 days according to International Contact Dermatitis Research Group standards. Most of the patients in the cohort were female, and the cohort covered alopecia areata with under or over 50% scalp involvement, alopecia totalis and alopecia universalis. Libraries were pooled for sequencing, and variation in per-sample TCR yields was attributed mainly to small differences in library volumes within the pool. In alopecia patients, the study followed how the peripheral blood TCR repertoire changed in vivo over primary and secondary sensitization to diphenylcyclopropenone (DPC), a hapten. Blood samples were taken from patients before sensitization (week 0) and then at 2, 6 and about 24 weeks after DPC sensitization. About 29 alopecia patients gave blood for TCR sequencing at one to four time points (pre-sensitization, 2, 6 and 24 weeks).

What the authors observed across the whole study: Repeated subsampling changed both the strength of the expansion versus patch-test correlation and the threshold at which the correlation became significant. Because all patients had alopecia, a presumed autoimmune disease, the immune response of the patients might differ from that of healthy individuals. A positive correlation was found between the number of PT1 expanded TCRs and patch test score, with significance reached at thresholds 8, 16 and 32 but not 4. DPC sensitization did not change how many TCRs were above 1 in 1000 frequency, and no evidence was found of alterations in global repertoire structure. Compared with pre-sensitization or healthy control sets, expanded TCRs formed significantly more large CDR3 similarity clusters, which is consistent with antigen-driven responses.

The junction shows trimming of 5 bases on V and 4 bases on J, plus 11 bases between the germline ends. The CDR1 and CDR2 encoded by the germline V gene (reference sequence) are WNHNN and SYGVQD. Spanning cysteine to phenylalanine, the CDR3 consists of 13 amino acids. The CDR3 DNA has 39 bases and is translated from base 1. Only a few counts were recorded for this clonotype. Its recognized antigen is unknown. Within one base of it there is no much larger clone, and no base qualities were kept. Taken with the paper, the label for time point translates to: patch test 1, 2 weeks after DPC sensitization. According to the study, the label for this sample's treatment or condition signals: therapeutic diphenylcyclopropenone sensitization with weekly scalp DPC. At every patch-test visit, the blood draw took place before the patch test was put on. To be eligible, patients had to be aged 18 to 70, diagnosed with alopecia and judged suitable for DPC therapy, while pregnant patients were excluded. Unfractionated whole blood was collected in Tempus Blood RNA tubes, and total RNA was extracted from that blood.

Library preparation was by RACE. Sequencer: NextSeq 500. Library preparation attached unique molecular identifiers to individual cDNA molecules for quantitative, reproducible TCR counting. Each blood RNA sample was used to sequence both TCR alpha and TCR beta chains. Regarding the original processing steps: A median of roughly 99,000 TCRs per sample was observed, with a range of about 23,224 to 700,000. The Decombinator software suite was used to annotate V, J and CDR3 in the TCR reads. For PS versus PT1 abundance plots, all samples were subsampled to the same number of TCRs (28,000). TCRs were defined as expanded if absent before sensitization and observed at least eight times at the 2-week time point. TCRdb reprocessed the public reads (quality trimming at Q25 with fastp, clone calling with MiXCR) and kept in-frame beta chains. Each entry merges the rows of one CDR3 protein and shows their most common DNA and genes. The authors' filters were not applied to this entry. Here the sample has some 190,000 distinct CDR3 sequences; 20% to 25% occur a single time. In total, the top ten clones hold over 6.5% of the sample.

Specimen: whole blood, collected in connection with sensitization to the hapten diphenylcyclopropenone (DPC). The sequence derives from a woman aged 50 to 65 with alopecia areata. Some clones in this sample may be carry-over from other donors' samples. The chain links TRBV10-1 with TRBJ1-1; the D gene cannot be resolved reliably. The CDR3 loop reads CASSRVSGTEAFF. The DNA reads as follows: TGCGCCAGCAGTCGCGTATCGGGCACTGAAGCTTTCTTT.